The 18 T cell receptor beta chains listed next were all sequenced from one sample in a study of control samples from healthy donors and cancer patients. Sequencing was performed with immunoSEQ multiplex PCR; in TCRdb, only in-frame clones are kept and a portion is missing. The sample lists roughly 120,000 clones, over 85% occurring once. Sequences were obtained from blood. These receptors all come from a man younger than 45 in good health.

The DNA of the CDR3 is TGTGCCACAAAGCCCGGGGCAGTTTATGGCTACACCTTC. Protein product: CATKPGAVYGYTF. The genes are TRBV27 and TRBJ1-2; D may be TRBD1 (5 bases). Deletions cut 10 bases from V and 5 bases from J, with 17 bases between. Per the germline V gene, CDR1 is MNHEY and CDR2 is SMNVEV (reference sequence). This CDR3 comprises 13 residues.

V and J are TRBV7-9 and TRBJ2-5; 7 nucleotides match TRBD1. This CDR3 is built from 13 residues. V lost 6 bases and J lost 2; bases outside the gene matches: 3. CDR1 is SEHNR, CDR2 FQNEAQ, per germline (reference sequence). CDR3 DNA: TGTGCCAGCAGTCGACAGGGACAAGAGACCCAGTACTTC. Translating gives CASSRQGQETQYF.

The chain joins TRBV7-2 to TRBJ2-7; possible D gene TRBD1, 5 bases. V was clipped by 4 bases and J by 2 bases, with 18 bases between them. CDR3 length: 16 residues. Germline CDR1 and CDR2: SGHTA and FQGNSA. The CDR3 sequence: CASSYRRQEQAYEQYF. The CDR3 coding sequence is TGTGCCAGCAGCTATCGTAGGCAAGAACAGGCCTACGAGCAGTACTTC.

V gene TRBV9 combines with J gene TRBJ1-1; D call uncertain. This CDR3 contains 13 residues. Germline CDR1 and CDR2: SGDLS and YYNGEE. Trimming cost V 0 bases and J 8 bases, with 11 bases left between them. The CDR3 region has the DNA TGTGCCAGCAGCGTAGCTGTTGACGGGGAAGCTTTCTTT. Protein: CASSVAVDGEAFF.

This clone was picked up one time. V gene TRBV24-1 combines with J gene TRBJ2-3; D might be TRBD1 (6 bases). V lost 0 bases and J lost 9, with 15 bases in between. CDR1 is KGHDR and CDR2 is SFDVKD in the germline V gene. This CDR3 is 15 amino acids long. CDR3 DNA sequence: TGTGCCACCAGTGATTTGATGGGACAACAGCGGACGCAGTATTTT. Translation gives CATSDLMGQQRTQYF.

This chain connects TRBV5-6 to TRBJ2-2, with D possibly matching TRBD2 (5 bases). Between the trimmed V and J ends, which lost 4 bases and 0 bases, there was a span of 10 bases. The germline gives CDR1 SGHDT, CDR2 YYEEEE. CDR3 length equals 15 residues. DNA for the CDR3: TGTGCCAGCAGCCCCAAGACTACGAACACCGGGGAGCTGTTTTTT. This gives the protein CASSPKTTNTGELFF.

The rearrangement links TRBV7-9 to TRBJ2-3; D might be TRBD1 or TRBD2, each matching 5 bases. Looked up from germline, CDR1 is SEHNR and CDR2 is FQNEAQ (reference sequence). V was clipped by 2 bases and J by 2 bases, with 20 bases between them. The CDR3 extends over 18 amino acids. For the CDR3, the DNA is TGTGCCAGCAGCTTATGGGGCTCCGGGACCCTTAACACAGATACGCAGTATTTT. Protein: CASSLWGSGTLNTDTQYF. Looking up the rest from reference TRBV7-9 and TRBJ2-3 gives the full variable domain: DTGVSQNPRHKITKRGQNVTFRCDPISEHNRLYWYRQTLGQGPEFLTYFQNEAQLEKSRLLSDRFSAERPKGSFSTLEIQRTEQGDSAMYLCASSLWGSGTLNTDTQYFGPGTRLTVL.

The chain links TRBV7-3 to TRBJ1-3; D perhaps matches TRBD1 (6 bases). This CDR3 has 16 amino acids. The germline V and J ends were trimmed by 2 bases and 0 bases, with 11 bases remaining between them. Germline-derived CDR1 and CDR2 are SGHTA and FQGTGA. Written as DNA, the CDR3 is TGTGCCAGCAGCTTAGGGGGGCTACACTCTGGAAACACCATATATTTT. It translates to CASSLGGLHSGNTIYF.

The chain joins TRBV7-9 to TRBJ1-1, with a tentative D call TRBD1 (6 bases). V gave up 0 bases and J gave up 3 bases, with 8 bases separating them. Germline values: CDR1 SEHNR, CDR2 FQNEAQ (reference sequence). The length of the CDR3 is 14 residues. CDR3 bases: TGTGCCAGCAGCTTAGCCGGGGGCCACACTGAAGCTTTCTTT. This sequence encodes CASSLAGGHTEAFF.

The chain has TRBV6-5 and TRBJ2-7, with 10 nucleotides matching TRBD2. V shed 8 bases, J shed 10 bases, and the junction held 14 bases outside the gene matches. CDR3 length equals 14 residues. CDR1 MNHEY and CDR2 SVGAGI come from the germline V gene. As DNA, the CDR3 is TGTGCCAGCGAACGACTAGCGGGTACAGGGGCCCAGTACTTC. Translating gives CASERLAGTGAQYF.

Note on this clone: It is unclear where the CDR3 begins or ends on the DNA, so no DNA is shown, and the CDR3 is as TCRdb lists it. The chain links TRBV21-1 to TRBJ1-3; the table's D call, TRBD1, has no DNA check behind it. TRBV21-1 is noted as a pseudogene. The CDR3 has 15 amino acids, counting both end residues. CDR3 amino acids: CASSKGVGLGNTIYF.

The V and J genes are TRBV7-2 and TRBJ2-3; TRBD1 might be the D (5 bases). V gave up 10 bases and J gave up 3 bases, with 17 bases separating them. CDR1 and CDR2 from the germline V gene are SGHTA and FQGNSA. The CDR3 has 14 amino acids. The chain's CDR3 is CATRAGLGTDTQYF. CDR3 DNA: TGTGCCACCAGGGCTGGGCTCGGGACAGATACGCAGTATTTT.

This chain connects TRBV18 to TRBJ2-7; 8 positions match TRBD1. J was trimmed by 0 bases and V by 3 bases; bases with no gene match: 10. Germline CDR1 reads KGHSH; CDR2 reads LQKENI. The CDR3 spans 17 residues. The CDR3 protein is CASSPLSTGVNSYEQYF. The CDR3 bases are TGTGCCAGCTCACCCCTCTCGACAGGGGTTAACTCCTACGAGCAGTACTTC.

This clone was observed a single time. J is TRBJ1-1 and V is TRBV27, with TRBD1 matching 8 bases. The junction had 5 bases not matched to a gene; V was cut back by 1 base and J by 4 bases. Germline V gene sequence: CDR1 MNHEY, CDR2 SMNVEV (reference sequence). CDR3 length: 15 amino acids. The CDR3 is CASSLYDRGGTEAFF. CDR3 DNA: TGTGCCAGCAGTTTATACGACAGGGGCGGCACTGAAGCTTTCTTT.

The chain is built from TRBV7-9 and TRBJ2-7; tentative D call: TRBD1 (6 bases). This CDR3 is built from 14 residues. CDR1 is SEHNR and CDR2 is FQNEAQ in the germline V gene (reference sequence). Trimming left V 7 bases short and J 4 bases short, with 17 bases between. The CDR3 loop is CASNPTGTIYEQYF. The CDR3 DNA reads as TGTGCCAGCAACCCCACAGGGACGATTTACGAGCAGTACTTC.

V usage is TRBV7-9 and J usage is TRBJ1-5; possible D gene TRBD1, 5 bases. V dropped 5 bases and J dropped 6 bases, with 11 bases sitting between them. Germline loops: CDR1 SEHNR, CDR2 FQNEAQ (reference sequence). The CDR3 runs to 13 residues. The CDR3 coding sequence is TGTGCCAGCAGCGACAGAGAGGGTCAGCCCCAGCATTTT. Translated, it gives CASSDREGQPQHF.

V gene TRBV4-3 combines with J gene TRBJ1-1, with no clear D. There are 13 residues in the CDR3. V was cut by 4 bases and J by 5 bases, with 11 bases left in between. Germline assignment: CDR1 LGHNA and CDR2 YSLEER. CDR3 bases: TGCGCCAGCAGCCCCGACCAGAGGACTGAAGCTTTCTTT. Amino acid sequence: CASSPDQRTEAFF.

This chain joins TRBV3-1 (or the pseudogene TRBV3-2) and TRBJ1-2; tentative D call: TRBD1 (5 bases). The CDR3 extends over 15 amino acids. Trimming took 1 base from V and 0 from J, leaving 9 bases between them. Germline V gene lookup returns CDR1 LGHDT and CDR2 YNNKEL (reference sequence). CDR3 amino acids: CASSQGGITNYGYTF. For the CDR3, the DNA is TGTGCCAGCAGCCAAGGGGGGATAACTAACTATGGCTACACCTTC.